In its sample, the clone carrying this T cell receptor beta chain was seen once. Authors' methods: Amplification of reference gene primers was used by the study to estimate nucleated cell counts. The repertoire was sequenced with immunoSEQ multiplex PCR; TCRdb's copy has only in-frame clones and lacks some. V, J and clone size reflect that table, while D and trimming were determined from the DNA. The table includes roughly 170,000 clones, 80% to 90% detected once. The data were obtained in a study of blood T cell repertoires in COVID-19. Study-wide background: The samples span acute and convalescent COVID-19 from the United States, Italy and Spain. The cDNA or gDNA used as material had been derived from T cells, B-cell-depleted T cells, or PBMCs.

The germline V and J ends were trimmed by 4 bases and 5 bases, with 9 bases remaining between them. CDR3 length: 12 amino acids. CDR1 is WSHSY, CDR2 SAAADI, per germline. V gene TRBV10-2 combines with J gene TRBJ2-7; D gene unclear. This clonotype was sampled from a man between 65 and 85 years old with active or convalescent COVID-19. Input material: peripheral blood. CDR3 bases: TGCGCCAGCAGTGTAAATAAAAACGAGCAGTACTTC. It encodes CASSVNKNEQYF.